A selection of T cell receptor beta chains follows, all from one sample in a study of T-cell reconstitution after alpha-beta-depleted transplantation in children. TCRdb reprocessed the PCR reads with MiXCR, giving one entry per CDR3 protein. The sample holds fewer than 700,000 distinct CDR3 sequences, under 15% seen once. Here the sequenced sample was PBMCs, mostly from graft donor cells, taken 360 days after TCRalphabeta/CD19-depleted stem cell transplant. The receptors here all came from a male patient younger than 18 who had a stem cell transplant for acute myeloid leukemia, so the T cells may come from the graft donor. Both conserved end residues are part of each CDR3. The order of the fields is J gene, D gene, V gene, clone size, CDR3 protein, CDR3 DNA. A D gene is named only where the DNA matches it firmly. Only part of the rows carry a size: once, few, many, or a class if the clone is expanded.

J: TRBJ1-1
D: TRBD1
V: TRBV10-3
size: few
CDR3: CAITSDRGGTEAFF
DNA: TGTGCCATCACCTCGGACAGGGGAGGTACTGAAGCTTTCTTT

J: TRBJ2-2
D: .
V: TRBV20-1
size: .
CDR3: CSANRLTVTGELFF
DNA: TGCAGTGCCAATAGGTTGACAGTAACCGGGGAGCTGTTTTTT

J: TRBJ2-7
D: .
V: TRBV20-1
size: few
CDR3: CSAREKNWNYEQYF
DNA: TGCAGTGCTAGAGAAAAGAACTGGAACTACGAGCAGTACTTC

J: TRBJ2-3
D: TRBD2
V: TRBV20-1
size: .
CDR3: CSASLRNSGRTDTQYF
DNA: TGCAGTGCTAGCCTCCGGAATAGCGGGAGGACGGATACGCAGTATTTT

J: TRBJ2-3
D: .
V: TRBV7-7
size: many
CDR3: CASSLLGVTDTQYF
DNA: TGTGCTAGCAGCTTATTGGGCGTAACAGATACGCAGTATTTT

J: TRBJ2-7
D: .
V: TRBV28
size: .
CDR3: CASSWGPTGEQYF
DNA: TGTGCCAGCAGTTGGGGACCGACTGGAGAGCAGTACTTC

J: TRBJ2-7
D: TRBD2
V: TRBV7-6
size: many
CDR3: CASSLGLAGAGEQYF
DNA: TGTGCCAGCAGTTTAGGACTAGCGGGAGCGGGAGAGCAGTACTTC

J: TRBJ2-1
D: TRBD2
V: TRBV4-3
size: .
CDR3: CASSLRLAGGLFYEQFF
DNA: TGCGCCAGCAGCCTCAGACTAGCGGGAGGGCTTTTTTATGAGCAGTTCTTC

J: TRBJ2-2
D: .
V: TRBV5-1
size: .
CDR3: CASSSSGATGELFF
DNA: TGCGCCAGCAGCTCGTCAGGGGCCACCGGGGAGCTGTTTTTT

J: TRBJ2-7
D: .
V: TRBV11-3
size: few
CDR3: CASSPLPAGLTYEQYF
DNA: TGTGCCAGCAGTCCCCTTCCTGCGGGCCTGACCTACGAGCAGTACTTC

J: TRBJ2-2
D: .
V: TRBV25-1
size: many
CDR3: CASSDGVPTGELFF
DNA: TGTGCCAGCAGTGACGGGGTTCCCACCGGGGAGCTGTTTTTT

J: TRBJ2-5
D: TRBD2
V: TRBV3-1
size: .
CDR3: CASSQDLRSGGARETQYF
DNA: TGTGCCAGCAGCCAAGATCTCCGGAGCGGGGGGGCACGAGAGACCCAGTACTTC

J: TRBJ1-1
D: TRBD1
V: TRBV5-1
size: few
CDR3: CASSAGQGARIMNTEAFF
DNA: TGCGCCAGCAGCGCCGGACAGGGGGCACGGATCATGAACACTGAAGCTTTCTTT

J: TRBJ2-3
D: .
V: TRBV29-1
size: .
CDR3: CSVEDRRRGATDTQYF
DNA: TGCAGCGTTGAAGATAGAAGACGGGGAGCCACAGATACGCAGTATTTT

J: TRBJ2-3
D: .
V: TRBV5-1
size: many
CDR3: CASSSDADTQYF
DNA: TGCGCCAGCAGCTCCGACGCAGATACGCAGTATTTT

J: TRBJ2-1
D: TRBD2
V: TRBV20-1
size: few
CDR3: CSARKREASYNEQFF
DNA: TGCAGTGCTAGAAAGCGGGAGGCCTCCTACAATGAGCAGTTCTTC

J: TRBJ2-6
D: .
V: TRBV20-1
size: .
CDR3: CSAREESGANVLTF
DNA: TGCAGTGCTAGAGAGGAATCCGGGGCCAACGTCCTGACTTTC

J: TRBJ2-1
D: TRBD2
V: TRBV5-5
size: .
CDR3: CASSSLWIAGYNEQFF
DNA: TGTGCCAGCAGCTCTTTGTGGATAGCGGGGTACAATGAGCAGTTCTTC

J: TRBJ2-7
D: TRBD1
V: TRBV29-1
size: many
CDR3: CSVGGQGIYEQYF
DNA: TGCAGCGTTGGGGGACAGGGGATCTACGAGCAGTACTTC

J: TRBJ2-3
D: .
V: TRBV20-1
size: .
CDR3: CSARGDTDTQYF
DNA: TGCAGTGCTAGAGGGGACACAGATACGCAGTATTTT

J: TRBJ2-2
D: .
V: TRBV13
size: few
CDR3: CASSPREGELFF
DNA: TGTGCCAGCAGCCCCCGGGAGGGGGAGCTGTTTTTT

J: TRBJ2-7
D: .
V: TRBV5-6
size: few
CDR3: CASSMGPGMGEQYF
DNA: TGTGCCAGCAGCATGGGACCTGGGATGGGCGAGCAGTACTTC

J: TRBJ2-5
D: .
V: TRBV5-1
size: .
CDR3: CASNEQGYQETQYF
DNA: TGCGCCAGCAACGAACAGGGCTACCAAGAGACCCAGTACTTC

J: TRBJ2-1
D: .
V: TRBV7-3
size: .
CDR3: CASSLSGPQVVEQFF
DNA: TGTGCCAGCAGCTTAAGTGGGCCCCAGGTTGTAGAGCAGTTCTTC

J: TRBJ2-2
D: .
V: TRBV28
size: many
CDR3: CASSLYISNTGELFF
DNA: TGTGCCAGCAGTTTATACATCTCGAACACCGGGGAGCTGTTTTTT

J: TRBJ2-1
D: TRBD2
V: TRBV7-2
size: few
CDR3: CASSFGLAGGHNEQFF
DNA: TGTGCCAGCAGCTTTGGACTAGCGGGAGGGCACAATGAGCAGTTCTTC

J: TRBJ2-1
D: TRBD2
V: TRBV6-2/TRBV6-3
size: many
CDR3: CASSSERERAYNEQFF
DNA: TGTGCCAGCAGTTCCGAGCGGGAGAGGGCCTACAATGAGCAGTTCTTC

J: TRBJ2-5
D: .
V: TRBV21-1
size: .
CDR3: CASSINPRLAGVGEAYQETQYF
DNA: TGTGCCAGCAGCATAAACCCCCGTCTAGCGGGAGTAGGGGAGGCCTACCAAGAGACCCAGTACTTC

J: TRBJ2-3
D: TRBD2
V: TRBV20-1
size: many
CDR3: CSASASGGDTQYF
DNA: TGCAGTGCTAGTGCGTCGGGGGGAGATACGCAGTATTTT

J: TRBJ2-1
D: TRBD2
V: TRBV2
size: .
CDR3: CASNPASGSRNEQFF
DNA: TGTGCCAGCAACCCGGCTAGCGGGAGCCGGAATGAGCAGTTCTTC

J: TRBJ1-3
D: .
V: TRBV4-3
size: few
CDR3: CASSQDLQGNEDTIYF
DNA: TGCGCCAGCAGCCAAGATCTCCAGGGGAATGAGGACACCATATATTTT

J: TRBJ1-1
D: .
V: TRBV29-1
size: .
CDR3: CSVGGRNEAFF
DNA: TGCAGCGTTGGAGGGCGGAATGAAGCTTTCTTT

J: TRBJ2-7
D: .
V: TRBV29-1
size: many
CDR3: CSVEEAQPPTYEQYF
DNA: TGCAGCGTTGAAGAGGCCCAGCCCCCTACCTACGAGCAGTACTTC

J: TRBJ2-7
D: TRBD1
V: TRBV20-1
size: few
CDR3: CSASLGTGGYEQYF
DNA: TGCAGTGCTAGCCTTGGGACAGGGGGCTACGAGCAGTACTTC

J: TRBJ1-5
D: .
V: TRBV7-2
size: .
CDR3: CASSLRELVTSNQPQHF
DNA: TGTGCCAGCAGCCTAAGGGAACTGGTGACTAGCAATCAGCCCCAGCATTTT

J: TRBJ1-1
D: .
V: TRBV9
size: few
CDR3: CASSVGSVDTEAFF
DNA: TGTGCCAGCAGCGTAGGATCGGTTGACACTGAAGCTTTCTTT

J: TRBJ2-2
D: .
V: TRBV20-1
size: .
CDR3: CSATSSLGNTGELFF
DNA: TGCAGTGCCACCTCCAGTCTGGGTAACACCGGGGAGCTGTTTTTT

J: TRBJ2-3
D: .
V: TRBV28
size: few
CDR3: CASSPPPLADTQYF
DNA: TGTGCCAGCAGTCCCCCACCTTTGGCAGATACGCAGTATTTT

J: TRBJ2-7
D: .
V: TRBV7-9
size: .
CDR3: CASSLGSSVSYYEQYF
DNA: TGTGCCAGCAGCTTAGGGTCCTCCGTTTCTTACTACGAGCAGTACTTC

J: TRBJ2-5
D: TRBD2
V: TRBV6-2/TRBV6-3
size: .
CDR3: CASKTSGQETQYF
DNA: TGTGCCAGCAAGACTAGCGGCCAAGAGACCCAGTACTTC

J: TRBJ1-2
D: TRBD1
V: TRBV20-1
size: few
CDR3: CSATTGATNYGYTF
DNA: TGCAGTGCTACGACAGGGGCGACTAACTATGGCTACACCTTC

J: TRBJ2-1
D: .
V: TRBV29-1
size: .
CDR3: CSVEAGARVYNEQFF
DNA: TGCAGCGTTGAAGCCGGGGCCAGGGTATACAATGAGCAGTTCTTC

J: TRBJ2-7
D: .
V: TRBV4-3
size: many
CDR3: CASSHRLLYEQYF
DNA: TGCGCCAGCAGCCACCGCCTCCTCTACGAGCAGTACTTC

J: TRBJ1-1
D: .
V: TRBV5-1
size: many
CDR3: CASSPRQKNTEAFF
DNA: TGCGCCAGCAGCCCCCGGCAGAAGAACACTGAAGCTTTCTTT

J: TRBJ2-1
D: TRBD2
V: TRBV20-1
size: few
CDR3: CSASSGTSGYNEQFF
DNA: TGCAGTGCTAGTTCCGGGACTAGCGGCTACAATGAGCAGTTCTTC

J: TRBJ2-1
D: TRBD1
V: TRBV6-2/TRBV6-3
size: .
CDR3: CASSTTGAGVDEQFF
DNA: TGTGCCAGCAGTACCACAGGGGCGGGTGTCGATGAGCAGTTCTTC

J: TRBJ2-1
D: .
V: TRBV12-3/TRBV12-4
size: few
CDR3: CASSYSAGNEQFF
DNA: TGTGCCAGCAGTTACTCGGCGGGTAATGAGCAGTTCTTC

J: TRBJ2-3
D: TRBD2
V: TRBV29-1
size: many
CDR3: CSVRTSGSNTDTQYF
DNA: TGCAGCGTAAGGACTAGCGGGAGTAACACAGATACGCAGTATTTT

J: TRBJ2-1
D: TRBD2
V: TRBV29-1
size: many
CDR3: CSVDFLAGGPHEQFF
DNA: TGCAGCGTTGATTTCTTAGCGGGAGGGCCTCATGAGCAGTTCTTC

J: TRBJ2-7
D: .
V: TRBV7-2
size: .
CDR3: CASSMIGGVPNEQYF
DNA: TGTGCCAGCTCGATGATTGGGGGAGTGCCCAACGAGCAGTACTTC

J: TRBJ2-3
D: TRBD2
V: TRBV7-3
size: .
CDR3: CASSLTRTSGKLGTDTQYF
DNA: TGTGCCAGCAGCTTAACCAGGACTAGCGGGAAGCTTGGCACAGATACGCAGTATTTT

J: TRBJ2-7
D: .
V: TRBV18
size: few
CDR3: CASSPGGSKGYEQYF
DNA: TGTGCCAGCTCACCAGGGGGGTCGAAGGGATACGAGCAGTACTTC

J: TRBJ2-3
D: .
V: TRBV10-3
size: .
CDR3: CAIRTPTDTQYF
DNA: TGTGCCATCAGGACACCTACAGATACGCAGTATTTT

J: TRBJ2-7
D: .
V: TRBV5-1
size: .
CDR3: CASRTDSVLYEQYF
DNA: TGCGCCAGCCGCACGGACAGCGTCCTCTACGAGCAGTACTTC